This TCR beta chain is drawn from a study of T-cell memory formation after mild COVID-19. The CDR3 extends over 15 amino acids. Trimming removed 4 bases at V and 2 bases at J, with 12 bases between. The germline gives CDR1 SEHNR, CDR2 FQNEAQ (reference sequence). It was 5'RACE with constant-segment primers that produced the TCR alpha and TCR beta cDNA libraries, which carried sample barcodes and UMIs. TCRdb processed the 5' RACE reads anew with MiXCR; each CDR3 protein has one entry. The sample records 450,000 to 650,000 distinct CDR3 sequences, about 20% being singletons. Sequenced: PBMCs or a T cell subset sorted from them (not recorded which). The V and J genes are TRBV7-9 and TRBJ2-1; D may match TRBD1 or TRBD2 (6 bases each). This receptor was taken from an adult woman who had mild COVID-19 (a few samples of this study predate the infection). Cell type and time point are not known. CDR3 residues: CASSSLGGAYNEQFF. The CDR3 nucleotides read TGTGCCAGCAGCTCTCTGGGGGGCGCCTACAATGAGCAGTTCTTC.